A single sample is the source of the 16 T cell receptor beta chains below, sequenced in a study of regulatory T cells in long-lasting Graves disease. HTBI primers from iRepertoire and Arm-PCR of CDR3 regions yielded the TCR beta libraries. Each CDR3 protein gets one entry after TCRdb re-called the multiplex PCR reads with MiXCR. Of about 240,000 distinct CDR3 sequences in the sample, about 19% were seen once. As for time point: newly diagnosed GD, antithyroid drugs for less than 3 months. Construction of the TCR library relied on RNA isolated from PBMCs. This sample comprised peripheral blood mononuclear cells (PBMCs), obtained at new diagnosis, from a patient treated with antithyroid drugs. These TCRs come from a female donor with Graves disease.

J is TRBJ2-3 and V is TRBV20-1; 10 nucleotides match TRBD2. Germline V gene data show CDR1 as DFQATT and CDR2 as SNEGSKA (reference sequence). The CDR3 runs to 17 residues. Trimming took 5 bases from V and 2 from J; bases not matched to a gene: 13. In DNA, the CDR3 is TGCAGTGCTCTCGGACTAGCGGCTAGCTCTTTCACAGATACGCAGTATTTT. The encoded protein is CSALGLAASSFTDTQYF.

This clonotype was seen many times. The chain recombines TRBV2 with TRBJ2-5; no firm D call. CDR1 is SNHLY and CDR2 is FYNNEI in the germline V gene. Deletions cut 5 bases from V and 7 bases from J, with 17 bases between. CDR3 length: 14 amino acids. Here the CDR3 reads CASSQPTPRGTQYF. CDR3 DNA: TGTGCCAGCAGTCAACCGACCCCAAGAGGGACCCAGTACTTC.

This clonotype was observed at least ten times. The chain combines TRBV7-3 with TRBJ2-3, with D perhaps matching TRBD2 (6 bases). CDR1 and CDR2 from the germline V gene are SGHTA and FQGTGA. V gave up 4 bases and J gave up 5 bases, with 13 bases separating them. The CDR3 is 14 amino acids. The DNA for the CDR3 is TGTGCCAGCAGCTCCCCGGGAGTGGTAGATACGCAGTATTTT. Amino acid sequence: CASSSPGVVDTQYF.

Many counts were recorded for this clonotype. V usage is TRBV30 and J usage is TRBJ2-3; D is undetermined. CDR1 and CDR2 (germline): GTSNPN, SVGIG (reference sequence). The CDR3 has 12 residues. V was clipped by 3 bases and J by 4 bases, with 8 bases between them. CDR3 loop: CAWSMAADTQYF. The CDR3 DNA reads TGTGCCTGGAGCATGGCGGCAGATACGCAGTATTTT.

This clonotype was found a few times. The chain combines TRBV14 with TRBJ2-5; either TRBD1 or TRBD2 may supply D (5 bases each). Trimming left V 3 bases short and J 4 bases short, with 18 bases between. Germline V gene data show CDR1 as SGHDN and CDR2 as FVKESK. The CDR3 is made up of 16 amino acids. The CDR3 here is CASSQLGDPKIETQYF. In DNA, the CDR3 is TGTGCCAGCAGCCAGTTAGGGGACCCGAAGATAGAGACCCAGTACTTC.

This clonotype was seen at least ten times. This sequence joins TRBV20-1 and TRBJ1-1; D is possibly TRBD1 (6 bases). With 2 bases removed from V and 0 bases from J, the gap between germline ends came to 16 bases. The length of the CDR3 is 16 residues. Germline CDR1 and CDR2: DFQATT and SNEGSKA (reference sequence). The CDR3 loop is CSARWGGGGMNTEAFF. The CDR3 nucleotides are TGCAGTGCTAGATGGGGGGGCGGAGGCATGAACACTGAAGCTTTCTTT.

This clonotype was detected many times. The junction shows a germline mismatch at one end, possibly a read error. J is TRBJ2-1 and V is TRBV19; D possibly corresponds to TRBD2 (6 bases). The CDR3 length is 14 residues. Germline assignment: CDR1 LNHDA and CDR2 SQIVND (reference sequence). This CDR3 reads CASSQNAGYSEQFF. The CDR3 DNA reads TGTGCCAGTAGTCAAAATGCGGGATACAGTGAGCAGTTCTTC.

In this sample, this clonotype turned up many times. V gene TRBV7-9 combines with J gene TRBJ2-1; D remains unclear. The germline V gene encodes CDR1 SEHNR and CDR2 FQNEAQ (reference sequence). The CDR3 has 14 amino acids. The V gene lost 3 bases and the J gene lost 6 bases, with 12 bases spanning the gap. The CDR3 region is CASSLSLGTNEQFF. In DNA form, the CDR3 reads TGTGCCAGCAGCTTGTCCCTAGGAACCAATGAGCAGTTCTTC.

This clonotype was seen ten or more times. The rearrangement uses TRBV2 and TRBJ2-7, with TRBD1 matching 7 bases. The V and J ends lost 6 bases and 6 bases, in that order; junction bases with no gene match: 5. Germline V gene data show CDR1 as SNHLY and CDR2 as FYNNEI. The CDR3 totals 12 residues. The CDR3 DNA is TGTGCCAGCAGATCGACAGGGTTCGAGCAGTACTTC. It encodes CASRSTGFEQYF.

There are many counts of this clonotype. The rearrangement joins TRBV12-3 or TRBV12-4 to TRBJ2-2; possible D gene TRBD2, 5 bases. V lost 6 bases and J lost 6, with 14 bases in between. This CDR3 spans 14 amino acids. The CDR3 DNA sequence: TGTGCCAGCAGCCCACCGGGAAGACCCGGGGAGCTGTTTTTT. This sequence encodes CASSPPGRPGELFF.

This clonotype was seen at least ten times. The chain is built from TRBV4-3 and TRBJ2-1, with D perhaps TRBD2 (7 bases). The CDR3 runs 13 residues. Trimming took 3 bases from V and 9 from J, leaving 12 bases between them. CDR1 LGHNA and CDR2 YSLEER come from the germline V gene. This chain's CDR3 is CASSQGEGGEQFF. CDR3 bases: TGCGCCAGCAGCCAGGGGGAGGGGGGTGAGCAGTTCTTC.

This clonotype occurred many times. The chain carries TRBV3-1 and TRBJ1-2; D not resolved. CDR1 is LGHDT and CDR2 is YNNKEL in the germline V gene (reference sequence). V was shortened by 4 bases and J by 6 bases, with 9 bases between the two germline ends. The CDR3 extends over 12 amino acids. The CDR3 here is CASSRGLNGYTF. CDR3 bases: TGTGCCAGCAGCCGAGGGCTTAATGGCTACACCTTC.

This clonotype was seen more than once but under ten times. The chain carries TRBV6-7 and TRBJ1-2; 12 bases map to TRBD1. TRBV6-7 carries the ORF label, with uncertain function. Trimming cost V 5 bases and J 6 bases; bases outside gene matches: 19. The CDR3 is made up of 19 amino acids. CDR3 sequence (DNA): TGTGCCAGCAGTGGAAGGGACAGGGGGCGGCCGAGTGAGGGGAATGGCTACACCTTC. Protein product: CASSGRDRGRPSEGNGYTF.

This chain uses TRBV2 with TRBJ1-4; tentatively, D is TRBD1 (5 bases). V lost 8 bases, J lost 5 bases, and 12 bases lay in between. Germline CDR1 is SNHLY and CDR2 is FYNNEI. The CDR3 contains 13 residues. The DNA for the CDR3 is TGTGCCAGCGCGGGGGGTTTGAATGAAAAACTGTTTTTT. It yields the protein CASAGGLNEKLFF. The entire variable domain, with the rest obtained from reference TRBV2 and TRBJ1-4, is as follows: EPEVTQTPSHQVTQMGQEVILRCVPISNHLYFYWYRQILGQKVEFLVSFYNNEISEKSEIFDDQFSVERPDGSNFTLKIRSTKLEDSAMYFCASAGGLNEKLFFGSGTQLSVL.

There are many counts of this clonotype. This sequence joins TRBV29-1 and TRBJ2-6; D remains ambiguous. V lost 4 bases and J 0 bases, leaving 13 bases between the germline ends. In germline, CDR1 is SQVTM, CDR2 ANQGSEA. CDR3 length: 16 amino acids. CDR3 residues: CSVGASPVSGANVLTF. The CDR3 DNA reads TGCAGCGTTGGAGCGTCCCCGGTCTCTGGGGCCAACGTCCTGACTTTC.

This clonotype was recorded many times. CDR3 sequence reads: CASSPGLDEQFF. The CDR3 bases are TGTGCCAGCAGCCCAGGCCTCGACGAGCAGTTCTTC. The rearrangement joins TRBV11-2 to TRBJ2-1, with no clear D. The CDR3 covers 12 residues. Trimming stripped 5 bases from V and 10 bases from J, with 12 bases between. The V gene's germline CDR1 is SGHAT and CDR2 FQNNGV.